These T cell receptor beta chains were read from a single sample in a study of cytomegalovirus exposure and HLA in healthy donors. Clones were sequenced by immunoSEQ multiplex PCR, and TCRdb holds only the in-frame ones, with some missing. Of about 200,000 clones in the sample, more than 65% are singletons; the top ten hold about 1.5%. Sequencing input: PBMCs. The receptor set was obtained from a man between 50 and 59 years old in good health and CMV-seronegative. CDR3s include the opening cysteine and the closing phenylalanine or tryptophan. Each record gives: V gene, J gene, clone size, D gene, CDR3 DNA, CDR3 protein. The D gene is left open where the match is weak. The size field is filled for only some rows; it gives once, few, many or a size class.

>TRBV9|TRBJ1-5|once|.
TGTGCCAGCAGCGTAGGTGGCCGGATCGGGGATCAGCCCCAGCATTTT
CASSVGGRIGDQPQHF
>TRBV15|TRBJ2-3|once|.
TGTGCCACCAGCAGAGATTACGACAGCCCTACGCAGTATTTT
CATSRDYDSPTQYF
>TRBV25-1|TRBJ2-1|.|TRBD1
TGTGCCAGCAGTGACGCCGGGACAGGGATGAATGAGCAGTTCTTC
CASSDAGTGMNEQFF
>TRBV7-2|TRBJ2-2|.|.
TGTGCCAGCAGCTCATTTTGGCCCGGGGAGCTGTTTTTT
CASSSFWPGELFF
>TRBV10-1|TRBJ2-7|.|.
TGCGCCAGCAGTGAGCGAGGGTTTCTCGACGAGCAGTACTTC
CASSERGFLDEQYF
>TRBV5-1|TRBJ2-2|few|.
TGCGCCAGCAGCTTGGCGCTAGCGAACACCGGGGAGCTGTTTTTT
CASSLALANTGELFF
>TRBV5-4|TRBJ2-3|.|TRBD1
TGTGCCAGCAGCCAGGGGACAGGGAAGTCAGATACGCAGTATTTT
CASSQGTGKSDTQYF
>TRBV6-1|TRBJ1-1|few|.
TGTGCCAGCAGTGAAGCGGGCAGGGGCCGAAGGCGGTACACTGAAGCTTTCTTT
CASSEAGRGRRRYTEAFF
>TRBV6-1|TRBJ1-5|.|TRBD1
TGTGCCATCAGGGTCAGGGGGAACCAGCCCCAGCATTTT
CAIRVRGNQPQHF
>TRBV28|TRBJ1-2|.|.
TGTGCCAGCAGCACTACCAAAGGCTATGGCTACACCTTC
CASSTTKGYGYTF
>TRBV9|TRBJ2-1|.|TRBD2
TGTGCCAGCAGCGTGAACGCGGGGCTAGCGGGAGCCAATGAGCAGTTCTTC
CASSVNAGLAGANEQFF
>TRBV9|TRBJ2-1|.|.
TGTGCCAGCAGCGTCACAGGGAAAAATGAGCAGTTCTTC
CASSVTGKNEQFF
>TRBV30|TRBJ2-5|.|.
TGTGCCTGGAGTGTAGTCTTCGGGGTCGGGGAGACCCAGTACTTC
CAWSVVFGVGETQYF
>TRBV7-2|TRBJ1-2|.|TRBD1
TGTGCCAGCAGCTTAGTGTGGACAGGGGACTTTGGCTACACCTTC
CASSLVWTGDFGYTF
>TRBV27|TRBJ2-7|.|TRBD1
TGTGCCAGCAGTAGACAGGGGTCCTACGAGCAGTACTTC
CASSRQGSYEQYF
>TRBV27|TRBJ2-7|.|TRBD2
TGTGCCAGCAGGTTACTAGCGGGGATAAGCTCCTACGAGCAGTACTTC
CASRLLAGISSYEQYF
>TRBV10-3|TRBJ2-7|.|TRBD1
TGTGCCATCAGTGAGTCCGGGACAGGCACCTACGAGCAGTACTTC
CAISESGTGTYEQYF
>TRBV6-5|TRBJ2-1|.|.
TGTGCCAGCAAGGGGGTGGGGCTTGGTGAGCAGTTCTTC
CASKGVGLGEQFF
>TRBV5-1|TRBJ2-7|.|TRBD1
TGCGCCACCCTACTTGGGGGACAGGGATCCGAGCAGTACTTC
CATLLGGQGSEQYF
>TRBV5-4|TRBJ2-5|.|TRBD1
TGTGCCAGCAGCCCCGCAGGGGGCTTAGAGACCCAGTACTTC
CASSPAGGLETQYF
>TRBV9|TRBJ2-7|.|TRBD2
TGTGCCAGCAGCGTAGGGCTAGCGGGAGCCTACGAGCAGTACTTC
CASSVGLAGAYEQYF
>TRBV21-1|TRBJ1-4|.|.
TGTGCCAGCACCGGGACACCCTCTAATGAAAAACTGTTTTTT
CASTGTPSNEKLFF
>TRBV19|TRBJ2-7|.|TRBD1
TGTGCCAGTAGTACGTGGACAGGGGGCTCCTACGAGCAGTACTTC
CASSTWTGGSYEQYF
>TRBV28|TRBJ2-7|.|TRBD2
TGCGCCAGCAGGAAGCGGGAGCGGCAGGAGCAGTACTTC
CASRKRERQEQYF